This T cell receptor (beta chain) was identified in a study of control samples from healthy donors and cancer patients. Produced via immunoSEQ multiplex PCR; TCRdb's table is partial and in-frame only. The sample yields under 200,000 clones, 96% seen once. Germline-derived CDR1 and CDR2 are LNHDA and SQIVND (reference sequence). The CDR3 covers 15 residues. Deletions cut 3 bases from V and 4 bases from J, with 15 bases between. The sequenced material came from blood. The sequence derives from a woman between 25 and 40 years old in good health. The chain links TRBV19 to TRBJ2-5; D tentatively reads TRBD1 or TRBD2 (5 bases each). CDR3 DNA sequence: TGTGCCAGTAGTATGTGGGACGGCAAGGGAGAGACCCAGTACTTC. It translates to CASSMWDGKGETQYF.